The rows below give T cell receptor beta chains drawn from one sample of a study of cytomegalovirus exposure and HLA in healthy donors. Only in-frame clones appear in the TCRdb table, and some are missing; sequencing was by immunoSEQ multiplex PCR. The table lists roughly 100,000 clones, around 84% of them singletons. The sequenced material came from PBMCs. These receptors all come from a man aged 18 to 35 in good health and CMV-seropositive. CDR3s include the opening cysteine and the closing phenylalanine or tryptophan. D genes are given only for firm matches. The listing skips clone size in some rows; elsewhere it reads once, few, many or a size class.

clone_size,v_call,j_call,d_call,cdr3_nt,cdr3_aa
.,TRBV28,TRBJ2-2,.,TGTGCCAGCAGTTCTCGACAGACCAACACCGGGGAGCTGTTTTTT,CASSSRQTNTGELFF
.,TRBV2,TRBJ2-7,.,TGTGCCAGCAGTCCCCAAGCCCCGGTCTACGAGCAGTACTTC,CASSPQAPVYEQYF
.,TRBV2,TRBJ2-2,TRBD2,TGTGCCAGCAGGGTTGGAGCGGGAGATAGGACCGGGGAGCTGTTTTTT,CASRVGAGDRTGELFF
.,TRBV6-5,TRBJ1-5,TRBD1,TGTGCCAGCAGGACAGGGCGACAGCCCCAGCATTTT,CASRTGRQPQHF
.,TRBV27,TRBJ2-1,TRBD2,TGTGCCGGCAGTTTACGGGCGGGAGAGGAGATGAATGAGCAGTTCTTC,CAGSLRAGEEMNEQFF
.,TRBV6-5,TRBJ1-3,.,TGTGCCAGCAGTGGATGGGGCCCCTCTGGAAACACCATATATTTT,CASSGWGPSGNTIYF
.,TRBV27,TRBJ2-1,.,TGTGCCAGCAGTTTCCACGGACTTGACAATGAGCAGTTCTTC,CASSFHGLDNEQFF
once,TRBV29-1,TRBJ2-5,.,TGCAGCGTTGAGGGGGCCGATGAAGAGACCCAGTACTTC,CSVEGADEETQYF
.,TRBV5-1,TRBJ2-4,TRBD1,TGCGCCAGCAGCGTGGGACAGGGGGACAAAAACATTCAGTACTTC,CASSVGQGDKNIQYF
once,TRBV30,TRBJ2-7,.,TGTGCCTGGAGTGTAGGTACGGGGAACTACGAGCAGTACTTC,CAWSVGTGNYEQYF
.,TRBV4-2,TRBJ2-5,TRBD1,TGTGCCAGCAGCCAGATTGGACGGGACAGGAGGGAGACCCAGTACTTC,CASSQIGRDRRETQYF
.,TRBV29-1,TRBJ2-2,TRBD2,TGCAGCGTTGTTGGACCCGGGACTAGCGGGAGGGCGGGCACCGGGGAGCTGTTTTTT,CSVVGPGTSGRAGTGELFF
.,TRBV7-8,TRBJ2-3,.,TGTGCCAGCAGCTTCGAGGGAGCAGATACGCAGTATTTT,CASSFEGADTQYF
.,TRBV27,TRBJ1-2,TRBD1,TGTGCCAGCAGTTTACGTGGACAGGGGGCTCATGGCTACACCTTC,CASSLRGQGAHGYTF
.,TRBV29-1,TRBJ1-1,TRBD1,TGCAGCGTGGCCGGGACAGGGGCGAACACTGAAGCTTTCTTT,CSVAGTGANTEAFF
.,TRBV13,TRBJ2-7,TRBD2,TGTGCCAGCAGCCTGACTAGCGGGAGGGCGAGCGAGCAGTACTTC,CASSLTSGRASEQYF
.,TRBV4-1,TRBJ2-3,TRBD2,TGCGCCAGCAGCCCAAAGCGGGAGGGGGGCCTCACAGATACGCAGTATTTT,CASSPKREGGLTDTQYF
.,TRBV2,TRBJ2-5,.,TGTGCCAGCAGTGTGTCAGGGATGGAAGAGACCCAGTACTTC,CASSVSGMEETQYF
once,TRBV10-2,TRBJ2-1,TRBD2,TGCGCCAGCAGTGAGGGGAGGGGAGGATCCTACAATGAGCAGTTCTTC,CASSEGRGGSYNEQFF
.,TRBV27,TRBJ1-4,.,TGTGCCAGCACCCTCCACTCGGGGGATGAAAAACTGTTTTTT,CASTLHSGDEKLFF
.,TRBV27,TRBJ2-2,TRBD1,TGTGCCAGCAGTTTGGTGGGACAGGGGGCCGGGGAGCTGTTTTTT,CASSLVGQGAGELFF
.,TRBV5-6,TRBJ1-5,.,TGTGCCAGCAGCCGACGCGGGTTGAATCAGCCCCAGCATTTT,CASSRRGLNQPQHF
.,TRBV19,TRBJ1-5,.,TGTGCCAGTAAGCCAGGCCTCTATAGCAATCAGCCCCAGCATTTT,CASKPGLYSNQPQHF
.,TRBV11-2,TRBJ1-3,TRBD1,TGTGCCAGCAGCTTAGACCGCGGGACAGGGTCTGGAAACACCATATATTTT,CASSLDRGTGSGNTIYF
.,TRBV9,TRBJ1-1,.,TGTGCCAGCAGCTCAGGCACTGAAGCTTTCTTT,CASSSGTEAFF
few,TRBV7-2,TRBJ1-1,TRBD1,TGTGCCAGCAGCTTAGATGGGACAGGGGATGAAGCTTTCTTT,CASSLDGTGDEAFF
.,TRBV15,TRBJ2-7,.,TGTGCCACCAGCAGAGACGTTGTCGCCTACGAGCAGTACTTC,CATSRDVVAYEQYF
.,TRBV2,TRBJ2-1,.,TGTGCCAGCCTCGGGACACCTTCCTACAATGAGCAGTTCTTC,CASLGTPSYNEQFF
.,TRBV18,TRBJ2-5,.,TGTGCCAGCTCACGACTAGAGGCGCCGCAAGAGACCCAGTACTTC,CASSRLEAPQETQYF
.,TRBV2,TRBJ2-7,TRBD1,TGTGCCAGCAGTGCGGGGACAGGGCGTACCTACGAGCAGTACTTC,CASSAGTGRTYEQYF
.,TRBV28,TRBJ1-1,.,TGTGCCAGCAGTCCGAACGGGGTACGGACCACTGAAGCTTTCTTT,CASSPNGVRTTEAFF
.,TRBV28,TRBJ2-7,TRBD1,TGTGCCAGCAGAGACAGGGGCCACGAGCAGTACTTC,CASRDRGHEQYF
.,TRBV6-5,TRBJ2-5,.,TGTGCCAGCAGTATGGGACACGTTCAAGAGACCCAGTACTTC,CASSMGHVQETQYF
.,TRBV25-1,TRBJ2-7,TRBD2,TGTGCCAGCAGTCTTCCGGGACTAGCGGGACTCGACGAGCAGTACTTC,CASSLPGLAGLDEQYF
.,TRBV6-5,TRBJ2-7,TRBD1,TGTGCCAGCTCTCCGGGACAGAGCTCCTACGAGCAGTACTTC,CASSPGQSSYEQYF
.,TRBV5-1,TRBJ1-1,.,TGCGCCAGCAGTCGGGACACCAGCACTGAAGCTTTCTTT,CASSRDTSTEAFF
once,TRBV9,TRBJ2-1,.,TGTGCCAGCAGCGTCGTACCGTTAGTAGATGAGCAGTTCTTC,CASSVVPLVDEQFF
.,TRBV27,TRBJ1-2,TRBD1,TGTGCCAGCAGTATCGACAGGGTGGGATTTTATGGCTACACCTTC,CASSIDRVGFYGYTF
.,TRBV6-5,TRBJ1-5,.,TGTGCCAGCAGTTACGACAGTTTTCAGCCCCAGCATTTT,CASSYDSFQPQHF
once,TRBV4-1,TRBJ2-2,TRBD1,TGCGCCAGCAGCCAAGAATCCAGGGGGAGAACCGGGGAGCTGTTTTTT,CASSQESRGRTGELFF
.,TRBV11-3,TRBJ2-1,TRBD2,TGTGCCAGCAGCTTAGAGGGTCTAGCGGGCAATGAGCAGTTCTTC,CASSLEGLAGNEQFF
.,TRBV9,TRBJ2-2,.,TGTGCCAGCAGCGTAGAGGTAGGGAGAGGCGGGGAGCTGTTTTTT,CASSVEVGRGGELFF
.,TRBV4-1,TRBJ2-1,.,TGCGCCAGCAGCCAAGTGCGCAGGGGAAAAGACAATGAGCAGTTCTTC,CASSQVRRGKDNEQFF
few,TRBV5-1,TRBJ2-5,TRBD1,TGCGCCAGCAGCTCCCTGGGACAGGAAGAGACCCAGTACTTC,CASSSLGQEETQYF
.,TRBV7-9,TRBJ2-7,.,TGTGCCAGCAGCTTAGATCTGTCAGACACATCCTACGAGCAGTACTTC,CASSLDLSDTSYEQYF
few,TRBV7-8,TRBJ1-2,TRBD1,TGTGCCAGCAGCTCGACAGGGGAGGGCGGCTACACCTTC,CASSSTGEGGYTF
.,TRBV9,TRBJ2-1,.,TGTGCCAGCAGCGTAGATACGGGAAATGAGCAGTTCTTC,CASSVDTGNEQFF
.,TRBV5-5,TRBJ2-5,.,TGTGCCAGCAGCTTGGGGTTCGGTACGGAGACCCAGTACTTC,CASSLGFGTETQYF
.,TRBV19,TRBJ2-5,TRBD1,TGTGCCAGTAGTATGGCCAGGGACAGGTGGACCAAAGAGACCCAGTACTTC,CASSMARDRWTKETQYF
.,TRBV7-7,TRBJ2-2,TRBD1,TGTGCCAGCAGCCGGGGCCCCGGACAGGGGGCCGGGGAGCTGTTTTTT,CASSRGPGQGAGELFF
.,TRBV5-8,TRBJ1-5,TRBD1,TGTGCCAGCAGCTTGCCCGGGACAGGGGGAGGCAATCAGCCCCAGCATTTT,CASSLPGTGGGNQPQHF
once,TRBV19,TRBJ2-1,.,TGTGCCAGTAGTATCGGGACGGCGGGGTACAATGAGCAGTTCTTC,CASSIGTAGYNEQFF
once,TRBV6-5,TRBJ1-2,TRBD1,TGTGCCACCCGATCCGGGACAGGCTCGACGTATGGCTACACCTTC,CATRSGTGSTYGYTF
.,TRBV11-3,TRBJ2-1,TRBD1,TGTGCCAGCAGCCGATCCGGGGACAGGCTCTACAATGAGCAGTTCTTC,CASSRSGDRLYNEQFF
.,TRBV6-5,TRBJ1-1,.,TGTGCCAGCAGTTACTCCTCGGGATCCACTGAAGCTTTCTTT,CASSYSSGSTEAFF
.,TRBV18,TRBJ2-1,TRBD2,TGTGCCAGCTCACCAGGTTTTTCACTAGCGGGGATAAGCTCCTACAATGAGCAGTTCTTC,CASSPGFSLAGISSYNEQFF
.,TRBV18,TRBJ2-7,TRBD2,TGTGCCAGCTCACCGAATCCCGGGACTAGCGGGATCGACGAGCAGTACTTC,CASSPNPGTSGIDEQYF